This T cell receptor beta chain stems from a study of Ad26.COV2.S vaccination and SARS-CoV-2 variants (dated by TCRdb to the early 2020s). For the study in its entirety: Donors in the vaccine arm were drawn from COV1001, a phase I-IIa trial of Ad26.COV2.S in healthy adults that was multicentre, randomized, double-blind and placebo-controlled. Ad26.COV2.S was administered intramuscularly at a dose of 5x10^10 or 1x10^11 viral particles, either as one shot or as two shots given 56 days apart. TCRbeta repertoire sequencing was used to assess the specificity and breadth of SARS-CoV-2-reactive T cell receptors after Ad26.COV2.S vaccination. A total of some 30 samples were included in the TCR-sequenced set, comprising around 19 Ad26.COV2.S vaccine recipients, 5 placebo recipients and 8 SARS-CoV-2 convalescent individuals. Trial participants were randomized into five groups of five, in which low-dose or high-dose Ad26.COV2.S was given once or twice, or placebo was given on both occasions. Investigators did not know the trial group allocation while performing experiments and assessing outcomes. On the study overall, not on this receptor specifically: Vaccine and placebo recipients had comparable non-spike TCR breadth, which fits with the vaccine containing only spike. Higher spike-specific TCR breadth was observed in Ad26.COV2.S recipients than in placebo recipients (P = 0.0014). The study lacked the statistical power to compare responses across vaccine doses or regimens. After vaccination, spike-specific CD8+ and CD4+ T cell responses were reported to show substantial breadth. According to the authors, total T cell responses may have been underestimated by the TCR breadth and depth analyses.

The treatment or condition label, read with the paper, signifies: roughly 19 received Ad26.COV2.S at low or high dose, single or two shots; several received placebo; per-sample allocation not given. Repertoires of vaccine and placebo recipients were sequenced from samples collected on day 63 after the first injection. Cohort 1b enrolled roughly 25 adults aged 18-55 years at a single site in Boston, USA, between 29 July and 7 August 2020. Ad26.COV2.S was a replication-incompetent adenovirus type 26 vector expressing a prefusion-stabilized SARS-CoV-2 spike protein from the original Wuhan strain. The cysteine opens and the phenylalanine closes a CDR3 of 13 amino acids. CDR3 DNA only is kept here, 39 bases in frame from base 1. Relative to germline, V is missing 4 bases and J is missing 8 bases, with 6 bases of the junction outside any gene match. CDR1 and CDR2 were assigned from the germline V gene as SGHRS and YFSETQ.

The immunoSEQ Assay was used to sequence TCRbeta CDR3 regions. After extraction, genomic DNA underwent amplification by bias-controlled multiplex PCR, followed by high-throughput sequencing. As for how the authors treated the data: To quantify the absolute abundance of every unique TCRbeta CDR3 region, sequences were collapsed and filtered. T cell fraction was estimated by normalization of TCRbeta template counts to usable DNA, with usable DNA being measured through amplification of reference genes present in all nucleated cells. Repertoire TCRs were annotated as SARS-CoV-2-specific by exact matching of V gene, CDR3 amino acid sequence and J gene to a known reactive TCR set. The reference SARS-CoV-2 TCR set was derived from MIRA and filtered for enrichment in COVID-19-positive ImmuneCODE repertoires, a step that removed public or cross-reactive TCRs. Based on the MIRA antigens, annotated TCRs were further analysed at the level of specific ORF or position within ORF. Breadth was defined as the number of annotated unique rearrangements divided by the total number of unique productive rearrangements, and depth was defined as the summed frequency of the annotated unique rearrangements. Two-sided Wilcoxon rank-sum tests were applied when comparing TCR breadth between groups. TCRdb stores this immuneACCESS table with in-frame sequences only. Part of the clones is absent; in the studies checked, under half of the shortfall reflects unresolved V genes, and no reason is known for the rest. V, J and clone size reflect that table, while D and trimming were determined from the DNA. The sample has hundreds of thousands of clones on record, about 86% of them singletons. The ten top clones hold roughly a tenth of the sample.

This clone was counted once. No antigen is known for it. No clone much larger than this one lies a single base away; base qualities are absent. Other nucleotide sequences in the sample specify the same CDR3. This TCR derives from a person between 18 and 59 years old who received the Ad26.COV2.S COVID-19 vaccine or a placebo. Sequenced material: peripheral blood, taken in a trial of Ad26.COV2.S vaccine versus placebo. The chain uses TRBV5-1 and TRBJ1-2, and TRBD1 aligns with 9 junction nucleotides. The CDR3 in this case is CASSLGQGDGYTF. The sequenced DNA is TGCGCCAGCAGCCTGGGACAGGGAGACGGCTACACCTTC.